This TCR beta chain originates from a study of OX40 agonist ivuxolimab in advanced cancers. The CDR3 totals 13 residues. V lost 3 bases and J 8 bases, leaving 13 bases between the germline ends. Germline V lookup: CDR1 SNHLY, CDR2 FYNNEI. Profiled with immunoSEQ multiplex PCR; TCRdb holds only in-frame clones, not every one. The table includes about 100,000 clones, approximately 90% detected once. This TCR was sampled from an adult with an advanced solid tumor such as melanoma, head and neck, liver or kidney cancer. The specimen comprised CD4+ or CD8+ T cells sorted from blood, sampled in a trial of the OX40 agonist ivuxolimab. V gene TRBV2 combines with J gene TRBJ1-2; D gene ambiguous. CDR3: CASSDPSQRGYTF. The CDR3, as DNA: TGTGCCAGCAGTGATCCAAGTCAGCGGGGCTACACCTTC.